The 18 T cell receptor beta chains in this list originate from one sample, sequenced in a study of post-analysis software for immune sequencing data. Study results and limitations: Roughly 5 TRBV segments, including TRBV5-6, TRBV5-1 and TRBV20-1, were more frequent in patients than controls.

These TCRs' antigens remain unknown. Tagging with unique molecular identifiers was a feature of the TCR beta cDNA libraries. From the PCR reads, TCRdb called clonotypes with MiXCR, one entry per CDR3 protein. Of some 700,000 distinct CDR3 sequences listed, 55% to 60% are singletons. Material: blood. The source is a girl between 2 and 10 years old with multiple sclerosis.

This chain links TRBV10-3 with TRBJ2-6, with TRBD1 matching over 7 bases. The V segment lost 0 bases and the J segment 0 bases; nucleotides outside the gene matches: 14. The germline V gene encodes CDR1 ENHRY and CDR2 SYGVKD. There are 21 residues in the CDR3. The CDR3 region has the DNA TGTGCCATCAGTGAGTCGACAGGGTATGAGGGGTCCCACTCTGGGGCCAACGTCCTGACTTTC. The encoded protein is CAISESTGYEGSHSGANVLTF.

The CDR3 loop reads CSARESASSYNEQFF. The CDR3 nucleotides read TGCAGTGCTAGGGAGAGCGCGAGCTCCTACAATGAGCAGTTCTTC. The genes are TRBV20-1 and TRBJ2-1; D unresolved. V lost 3 bases and J lost 0, with 12 bases in between. Per the germline V gene, CDR1 is DFQATT and CDR2 is SNEGSKA (reference sequence). The CDR3 is 15 residues long.

The gene calls are TRBV12-3 or TRBV12-4 and TRBJ2-3, with no clear D. This CDR3 has 14 amino acids. V gave up 5 bases and J gave up 5 bases, with 14 bases separating them. The CDR3 sequence: CASSAIRRKDTQYF. CDR3 coding DNA: TGTGCCAGCAGTGCGATTCGACGGAAAGATACGCAGTATTTT.

The chain uses TRBV2 and TRBJ2-7, with D tentatively TRBD1 or TRBD2 (5 bases each). Trimming took 2 bases from V and 0 from J, leaving 11 bases between them. Per the germline V gene, CDR1 is SNHLY and CDR2 is FYNNEI. The CDR3 is 15 residues long. CDR3 coding DNA: TGTGCCAGCAGTGAATGGGACGGAAGCTCCTACGAGCAGTACTTC. This encodes CASSEWDGSSYEQYF.

For the CDR3, the DNA is TGCAGTGCTAGAAAACTAGCGGTTTACAATGAGCAGTTCTTC. It yields the protein CSARKLAVYNEQFF. The chain couples TRBV20-1 to TRBJ2-1, with 8 bases identical to TRBD2. CDR3 length: 14 residues. Germline CDR1 DFQATT, CDR2 SNEGSKA (reference sequence). The trim removed 2 bases at V and 4 bases at J, leaving 4 bases unmatched.

This clonotype was seen once. This sequence joins TRBV6-5 and TRBJ1-2; 8 bases line up with TRBD1. Germline V gene sequence: CDR1 MNHEY, CDR2 SVGAGI. The CDR3 covers 12 residues. V shed 4 bases and J 8 bases; nucleotides not matched to a gene: 3. The CDR3 region has the DNA TGTGCCAGCAGTTGGACAGGGCGCGGCTACACCTTC. This sequence encodes CASSWTGRGYTF.

The chain carries TRBV2 and TRBJ2-1; the match to TRBD2 covers 8 bases. Losses at the gene ends were 6 bases for V and 4 bases for J; bases not matched to a gene: 8. The germline gives CDR1 SNHLY, CDR2 FYNNEI. The CDR3 consists of 15 residues. The CDR3, as DNA: TGTGCCAGCAGACCGGGACTAGTTAATTACAATGAGCAGTTCTTC. Translated: CASRPGLVNYNEQFF.

The V gene is TRBV20-1, the J gene TRBJ2-3; D may match TRBD1 or TRBD2 (6 bases each). Looked up from germline, CDR1 is DFQATT and CDR2 is SNEGSKA (reference sequence). The CDR3 covers 15 residues. Trimming left V 1 base short and J 4 bases short, with 15 bases between. CDR3 residues: CSARGGADNADTQYF. As DNA, the CDR3 is TGCAGTGCTAGAGGGGGGGCCGATAATGCAGATACGCAGTATTTT.

The V gene is TRBV27, the J gene TRBJ2-5; TRBD1 matches 8 bases. The J call may be faulty, since TRBJ2-7 better matches the DNA end. The CDR3 totals 19 residues. Germline CDR1 MNHEY, CDR2 SMNVEV (reference sequence). CDR3 loop: CASSPTKPGDRGIGYEQYF. The CDR3 DNA reads TGTGCCAGCAGTCCAACAAAACCCGGCGACAGGGGAATTGGGTACGAGCAGTACTTC.

The chain carries TRBV7-9 and TRBJ2-1; 7 positions match TRBD2. CDR1 and CDR2 (germline): SEHNR, FQNEAQ (reference sequence). The junction had 7 bases not matched to a gene; V was cut back by 5 bases and J by 0 bases. This CDR3 region has 16 residues. The CDR3 coding sequence is TGTGCCAGCAGCCCTAGCGGAAGGAGCTCCTACAATGAGCAGTTCTTC. Translating it yields CASSPSGRSSYNEQFF. Full variable domain (remainder filled in from reference TRBV7-9 and TRBJ2-1): DTGVSQNPRHKITKRGQNVTFRCDPISEHNRLYWYRQTLGQGPEFLTYFQNEAQLEKSRLLSDRFSAERPKGSFSTLEIQRTEQGDSAMYLCASSPSGRSSYNEQFFGPGTRLTVL.

The genes are TRBV3-1 and TRBJ2-7, with 7 bases matching TRBD1. The CDR3 totals 15 residues. Germline values: CDR1 LGHDT, CDR2 YNNKEL (reference sequence). Trimming at V came to 4 bases and at J to 5 bases, leaving 11 bases not matched to a gene. The CDR3 coding sequence is TGTGCCAGCAGCCCAGGACAGGTCCTAGGGAACGAGCAGTACTTC. Its translation is CASSPGQVLGNEQYF.

V and J are TRBV6-2 or TRBV6-3 and TRBJ2-1; possibly TRBD2 for D (5 bases). The germline CDR1 and CDR2 sequences are MNHEY and SVGEGT. The CDR3 is made up of 15 amino acids. Trimming took off 7 bases at V and 0 bases at J, with 13 bases between the two ends. The CDR3 coding sequence is TGTGCCAGCATCCAGAGCGGATACTCCTACAATGAGCAGTTCTTC. Protein sequence: CASIQSGYSYNEQFF.

V is TRBV20-1 and J is TRBJ2-7; 13 bases match TRBD2. CDR1 and CDR2 (germline): DFQATT, SNEGSKA (reference sequence). The CDR3 length is 15 residues. Losses at the gene ends were 4 bases for V and 3 bases for J; bases not matched to a gene: 6. CDR3 coding DNA: TGCAGTGCTAAAGGGACTAGCGGGGAAAGCTACGAGCAGTACTTC. It translates to CSAKGTSGESYEQYF.

The CDR3 reads CASREASSDTQYF. CDR3 DNA: TGCGCCAGCAGGGAGGCCTCGTCAGATACGCAGTATTTT. This rearrangement joins TRBV10-1 to TRBJ2-3, with a possible D match to TRBD2 (5 bases). V lost 6 bases and J 4 bases, leaving 11 bases between the germline ends. Germline V gives CDR1 WNHNN, CDR2 SYGVQD (reference sequence). This CDR3 comprises 13 residues.

This clonotype was counted a few times. The chain has TRBV5-1 and TRBJ2-1, with 7 bases matching TRBD2. The trim removed 0 bases at V and 8 bases at J, leaving 5 bases unmatched. Germline V lookup: CDR1 SGHRS, CDR2 YFSETQ. The length of the CDR3 is 14 residues. DNA for the CDR3: TGCGCCAGCAGCTTGGGACTAGCTATCGATGAGCAGTTCTTC. It yields the protein CASSLGLAIDEQFF. Combining the CDR3 with reference TRBV5-1 and TRBJ2-1 gives the whole variable domain KAGVTQTPRYLIKTRGQQVTLSCSPISGHRSVSWYQQTPGQGLQFLFEYFSETQRNKGNFPGRFSGRQFSNSRSEMNVSTLELGDSALYLCASSLGLAIDEQFFGPGTRLTVL.

V and J are TRBV11-2 and TRBJ2-7; D might be TRBD1 (5 bases). The CDR3 is 14 residues long. Deletions cut 7 bases from V and 5 bases from J, with 18 bases between. In germline, CDR1 is SGHAT, CDR2 FQNNGV. This CDR3 is CASNLTEMIHEQYF. The CDR3 DNA sequence: TGTGCCAGCAATCTGACAGAAATGATCCACGAGCAGTACTTC. The full variable domain, completed using reference TRBV11-2 and TRBJ2-7, is EAGVAQSPRYKIIEKRQSVAFWCNPISGHATLYWYQQILGQGPKLLIQFQNNGVVDDSQLPKDRFSAERLKGVDSTLKIQPAKLEDSAVYLCASNLTEMIHEQYFGPGTRLTVT.

The J gene is TRBJ1-4, the V gene TRBV11-2; D not certain. Trimming left V 4 bases short and J 8 bases short, with 11 bases between. This CDR3 has 13 amino acids. Germline CDR1 and CDR2: SGHAT and FQNNGV. In DNA form, the CDR3 reads TGTGCCAGCAGCTCCTCAAATGGGGAAAAACTGTTTTTT. Residues: CASSSSNGEKLFF.

The CDR3 DNA reads TGCGCCAGCAGCTTGTCGCGGGGTGGGGGCCCTGCCGGCGGGGCTAAAGCTTTCTTT. Its protein product is CASSLSRGGGPAGGAKAFF. The gene calls are TRBV5-1 and TRBJ1-1, with TRBD1 as a possible D gene (6 bases). The CDR3 is 19 residues long. V was clipped by 1 base and J by 9 bases, with 31 bases between them. From germline, CDR1 is SGHRS and CDR2 YFSETQ.